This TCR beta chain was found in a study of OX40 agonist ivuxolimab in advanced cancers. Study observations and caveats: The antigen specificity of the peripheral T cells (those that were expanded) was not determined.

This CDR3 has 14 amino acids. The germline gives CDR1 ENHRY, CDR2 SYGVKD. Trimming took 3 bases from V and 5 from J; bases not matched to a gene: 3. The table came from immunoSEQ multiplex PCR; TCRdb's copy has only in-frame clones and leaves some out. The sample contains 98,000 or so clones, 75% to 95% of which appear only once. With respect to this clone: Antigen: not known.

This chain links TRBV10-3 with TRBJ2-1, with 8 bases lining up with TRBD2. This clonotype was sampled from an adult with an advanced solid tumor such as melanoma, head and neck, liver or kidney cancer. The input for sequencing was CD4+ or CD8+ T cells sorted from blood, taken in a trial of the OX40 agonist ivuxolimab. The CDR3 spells CAISETSGDNEQFF. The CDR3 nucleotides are TGTGCCATCAGTGAAACTAGCGGAGACAATGAGCAGTTCTTC.